This section outlines one TCR beta chain sequence together with its context. Antigen specificity is unknown. The junction does not match germline at one end; this may be a read error. The data belong to a study of tumor and adjacent non-tumor tissue in lung cancer. The library came from three nested PCR rounds adapted from ARM-PCR protocols. MiXCR, applied by TCRdb to the multiplex PCR reads, yields one record per CDR3 protein. The sample includes some 80,000 distinct CDR3 sequences, about 80% of them seen just once. In germline, CDR1 is SGHNT, CDR2 YENEEA. The CDR3 runs to 15 residues. No cell sorting was done before RNA was extracted from the tissue. This non-tumor lung sample came from over 3 cm beyond the tumor edge. Findings of the study overall: Significantly higher TCR diversity was found in tumor than normal lung.

The origin of this receptor is a man aged 65 to 85 with non-small cell lung cancer. The chain combines TRBV11-3 with TRBJ1-2; D is unresolved. The source material was distant non-tumor lung tissue. CDR3 amino acids: CASILKHGRNYGYTF. The CDR3, as DNA: TGTGCCAGCATCTTAAAACACGGACGGAACTATGGCTACACCTTC.